Listed below are T cell receptor beta chains from one sample, sequenced in a study of glioma-infiltrating T cells. Each CDR3 protein gets one entry after TCRdb re-called the multiplex PCR reads with MiXCR. The sample has around 190,000 distinct CDR3 sequences, 32% seen once; the top ten hold just over 20%. Sequencing was done on a sample of glioma tissue, nonneoplastic brain tissue, or PBMCs (not recorded which). These receptors all stem from a human donor with low-grade glioma or glioblastoma, undergoing nonglioma brain surgery, or in good health (not recorded which). The CDR3 runs from the conserved cysteine through the conserved F or W. The order of the fields is D gene, J gene, V gene, clone size, CDR3 protein, CDR3 DNA. The D gene is left open where the match is weak. Clone sizes are given selectively: once, few, many, or a class where the clone is expanded.

- | TRBJ2-5 | TRBV12-3/TRBV12-4 | many | CASSPQGQQETQYF | TGTGCCAGCAGTCCTCAAGGACAGCAAGAGACCCAGTACTTC
- | TRBJ2-5 | TRBV20-1 | - | CSARRSSGDSETQYF | TGCAGTGCTAGAAGGTCATCGGGAGACTCAGAGACCCAGTACTTC
- | TRBJ1-1 | TRBV10-3 | many | CAISGGGKNTEAFF | TGTGCCATCAGTGGTGGGGGCAAGAACACTGAAGCTTTCTTT
- | TRBJ2-7 | TRBV7-6 | - | CASSLVPGEGGGEQYF | TGTGCCAGCAGCTTAGTTCCGGGAGAGGGGGGGGGCGAGCAGTACTTC
TRBD2 | TRBJ2-3 | TRBV12-3/TRBV12-4 | - | CASSTGLAGILITAQYF | TGTGCCAGCAGCACGGGACTAGCGGGAATTTTAATCACGGCGCAGTATTTT
TRBD1 | TRBJ1-2 | TRBV27 | many | CASSKRDRGRIEDYGYTF | TGTGCCAGCAGTAAAAGGGACAGGGGGCGTATAGAAGACTATGGCTACACCTTC
TRBD2 | TRBJ2-1 | TRBV9 | - | CASSPRLAGLRSYNEQFF | TGTGCCAGCAGCCCACGACTAGCGGGACTCCGCTCCTACAATGAGCAGTTCTTC
- | TRBJ2-7 | TRBV10-3 | many | CAISDSRTYEQYF | TGTGCCATCAGTGATTCCCGGACCTACGAGCAGTACTTC
TRBD1 | TRBJ2-1 | TRBV19 | few | CASSPGQGRNEQFF | TGTGCCAGTAGTCCGGGACAGGGTCGCAATGAGCAGTTCTTC
- | TRBJ1-1 | TRBV7-2 | many | CASSPVGGPEAFF | TGTGCCAGCAGCCCCGTGGGGGGCCCTGAAGCTTTCTTT
- | TRBJ2-5 | TRBV27 | - | CASSVAGRYQETQYF | TGTGCCAGCAGCGTAGCAGGGAGGTACCAAGAGACCCAGTACTTC
- | TRBJ2-7 | TRBV12-3/TRBV12-4 | - | CASSFEGWSEQYF | TGTGCCAGCAGTTTTGAGGGGTGGAGCGAGCAGTACTTC
TRBD2 | TRBJ2-3 | TRBV4-1 | - | CASSQGIAGGPGRDTQYF | TGCGCCAGCAGCCAAGGTATAGCGGGAGGGCCAGGGAGAGATACGCAGTATTTT
- | TRBJ2-1 | TRBV20-1 | many | CSAREAADNEQFF | TGCAGTGCTAGAGAGGCCGCCGACAATGAGCAGTTCTTC
TRBD2 | TRBJ2-1 | TRBV6-1 | many | CASRVLAGGRDEQFF | TGTGCCAGCAGGGTCCTAGCGGGAGGGCGCGATGAGCAGTTCTTC
- | TRBJ2-7 | TRBV6-5 | many | CASSYSGGILYEQYF | TGTGCCAGCAGTTACTCCGGCGGGATCCTCTACGAGCAGTACTTC
- | TRBJ1-1 | TRBV3-1 | many | CASSLRRGLRNTEAFF | TGTGCCAGCAGCTTAAGGCGGGGACTGAGGAACACTGAAGCTTTCTTT
TRBD1 | TRBJ2-5 | TRBV18 | - | CASPPTGAETQYF | TGTGCCAGCCCACCAACAGGGGCCGAGACCCAGTACTTC
TRBD2 | TRBJ2-7 | TRBV18 | many | CASSLGTSGSGSYEQYF | TGTGCCAGCTCACTTGGGACTAGCGGGAGTGGGTCCTACGAGCAGTACTTC
TRBD2 | TRBJ2-1 | TRBV11-3 | - | CASSFRAGGMNEQFF | TGTGCCAGCAGCTTTCGAGCGGGAGGGATGAATGAGCAGTTCTTC
TRBD1 | TRBJ2-1 | TRBV4-1 | many | CASSQGQGAWNEQFF | TGCGCCAGCAGCCAAGGACAGGGGGCCTGGAATGAGCAGTTCTTC
TRBD2 | TRBJ2-7 | TRBV3-1 | once | CASSPTSGIYEQYF | TGTGCCAGCTCCCCGACTAGCGGGATCTACGAGCAGTACTTC
- | TRBJ2-1 | TRBV7-9 | many | CASSLAGSYNEQFF | TGTGCCAGCAGCTTAGCGGGGTCCTACAATGAGCAGTTCTTC
- | TRBJ2-1 | TRBV7-2 | many | CASSLMSANNEQFF | TGTGCCAGCAGCTTAATGTCAGCCAACAATGAGCAGTTCTTC
- | TRBJ2-7 | TRBV28 | many | CASLGSGPYYEQYF | TGTGCCAGCTTAGGATCAGGGCCCTACTACGAGCAGTACTTC
- | TRBJ2-1 | TRBV6-1 | - | CASILFRLFEQFF | TGTGCCAGCATCCTCTTCCGTCTTTTTGAGCAGTTCTTC
- | TRBJ1-5 | TRBV28 | many | CASSPRRGLEPQHF | TGTGCCAGCAGTCCCCGGCGGGGCTTGGAGCCCCAGCATTTT
- | TRBJ1-1 | TRBV14 | many | CASSVTRGPYTEAFF | TGTGCCAGCAGCGTTACGAGGGGTCCATACACTGAAGCTTTCTTT
- | TRBJ1-3 | TRBV20-1 | many | CSARPGGNTIYF | TGCAGTGCCCGTCCTGGCGGAAACACCATATATTTT
- | TRBJ2-2 | TRBV29-1 | - | CSANSDTGELFF | TGCAGCGCAAACTCGGACACCGGGGAGCTGTTTTTT
- | TRBJ2-1 | TRBV20-1 | many | CSALPGRQYNEQFF | TGCAGTGCCCTCCCTGGGCGGCAATACAATGAGCAGTTCTTC
TRBD1 | TRBJ1-5 | TRBV7-2 | many | CASSWTGGNQPQHF | TGTGCCAGCAGCTGGACAGGGGGAAATCAGCCCCAGCATTTT
TRBD2 | TRBJ2-4 | TRBV6-1 | many | CASSSRLAVAKNIQYF | TGTGCCAGCAGTTCCCGACTAGCGGTAGCCAAAAACATTCAGTACTTC
TRBD1 | TRBJ1-1 | TRBV5-6 | - | CASSLYVGQGAYTEAFF | TGTGCCAGCAGCCTTTATGTCGGACAGGGGGCGTACACTGAAGCTTTCTTT
- | TRBJ2-1 | TRBV20-1 | - | CSAIVPGGTYNEQFF | TGCAGTGCTATAGTCCCCGGCGGGACTTACAATGAGCAGTTCTTC
TRBD1 | TRBJ1-6 | TRBV27 | - | CASSQTGAAYNSPLHF | TGTGCCAGTTCTCAAACAGGGGCTGCCTATAATTCACCCCTCCACTTT
- | TRBJ1-5 | TRBV4-2 | many | CASSQEGGLLASPQHF | TGTGCCAGCAGCCAAGAAGGCGGGCTCCTGGCGTCGCCCCAGCATTTT